This TCR beta chain was documented in a study of technical replicates of blood from a handful of donors. The CDR3 has 19 amino acids. Germline assignment: CDR1 LGHNA and CDR2 YNFKEQ. V was pared by 1 base and J by 6 bases, with 15 bases of the junction left unmatched. The assay was immunoSEQ multiplex PCR, and TCRdb's table has in-frame clones only and misses some. The sample carries some 82,000 clones, about 97% recorded once. The sample holds one count of this clone. V is TRBV4-2 and J is TRBJ2-1; 10 bases align to TRBD2. The source is a human donor in good health. Sequenced sample: T cells isolated from PBMCs. The CDR3 DNA follows: TGTGCCAGCAGCCAAGCGAGAATAGCGGGGGGCCTCGTGGGCAATGAGCAGTTCTTC. Protein sequence: CASSQARIAGGLVGNEQFF.